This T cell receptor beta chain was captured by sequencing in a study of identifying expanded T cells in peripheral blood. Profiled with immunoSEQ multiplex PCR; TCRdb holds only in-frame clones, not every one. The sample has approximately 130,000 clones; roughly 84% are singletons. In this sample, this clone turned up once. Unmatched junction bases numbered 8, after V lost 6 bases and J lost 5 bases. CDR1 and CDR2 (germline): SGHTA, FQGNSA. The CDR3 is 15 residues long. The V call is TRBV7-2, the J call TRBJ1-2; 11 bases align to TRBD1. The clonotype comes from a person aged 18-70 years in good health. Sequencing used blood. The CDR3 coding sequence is TGTGCCAGCAGTCCGGACAGGGGGCGGGGGTATGGCTACACCTTC. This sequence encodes CASSPDRGRGYGYTF.